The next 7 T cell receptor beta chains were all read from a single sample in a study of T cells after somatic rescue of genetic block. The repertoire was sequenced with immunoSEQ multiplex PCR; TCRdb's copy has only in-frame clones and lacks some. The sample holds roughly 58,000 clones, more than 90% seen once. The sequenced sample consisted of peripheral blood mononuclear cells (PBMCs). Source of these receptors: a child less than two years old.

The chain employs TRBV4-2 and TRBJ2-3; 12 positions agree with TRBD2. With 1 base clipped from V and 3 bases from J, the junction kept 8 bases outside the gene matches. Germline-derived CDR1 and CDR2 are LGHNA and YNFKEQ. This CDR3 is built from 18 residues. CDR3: CASSQAALAGGPTDTQYF. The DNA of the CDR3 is TGTGCCAGCAGCCAAGCCGCCCTAGCGGGAGGGCCTACAGATACGCAGTATTTT.

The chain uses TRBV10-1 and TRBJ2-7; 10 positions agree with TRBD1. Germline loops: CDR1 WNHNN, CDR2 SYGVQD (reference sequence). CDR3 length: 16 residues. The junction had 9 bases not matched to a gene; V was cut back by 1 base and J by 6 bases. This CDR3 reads CASSEWARGQGREQYF. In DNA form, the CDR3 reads TGCGCCAGCAGTGAGTGGGCTAGGGGACAGGGGCGCGAGCAGTACTTC.

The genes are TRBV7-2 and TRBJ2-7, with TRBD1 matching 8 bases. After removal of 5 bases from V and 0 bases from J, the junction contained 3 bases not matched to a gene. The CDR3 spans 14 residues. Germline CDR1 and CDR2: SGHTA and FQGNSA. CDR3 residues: CASSRTGSSYEQYF. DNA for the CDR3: TGTGCCAGCAGCCGGACAGGGAGCTCCTACGAGCAGTACTTC.

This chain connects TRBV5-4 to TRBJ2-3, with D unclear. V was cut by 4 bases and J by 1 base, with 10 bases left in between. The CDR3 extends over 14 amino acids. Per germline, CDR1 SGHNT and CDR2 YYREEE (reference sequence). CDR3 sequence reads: CASSQDPGTDTQYF. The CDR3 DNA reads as TGTGCCAGCAGCCAAGATCCCGGCACAGATACGCAGTATTTT.

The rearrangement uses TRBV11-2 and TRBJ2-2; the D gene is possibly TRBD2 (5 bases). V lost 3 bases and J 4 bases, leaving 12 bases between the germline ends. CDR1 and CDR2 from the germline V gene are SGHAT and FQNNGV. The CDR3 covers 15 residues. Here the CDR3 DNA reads TGTGCCAGCAGCTTCTGGCTAGCAGGCACCGGGGAGCTGTTTTTT. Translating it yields CASSFWLAGTGELFF.

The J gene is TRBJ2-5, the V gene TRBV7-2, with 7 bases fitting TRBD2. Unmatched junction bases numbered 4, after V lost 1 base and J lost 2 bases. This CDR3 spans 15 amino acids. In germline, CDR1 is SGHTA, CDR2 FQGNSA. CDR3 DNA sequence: TGTGCCAGCAGCTTAGTAGCGGGCGCTCAAGAGACCCAGTACTTC. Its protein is CASSLVAGAQETQYF.

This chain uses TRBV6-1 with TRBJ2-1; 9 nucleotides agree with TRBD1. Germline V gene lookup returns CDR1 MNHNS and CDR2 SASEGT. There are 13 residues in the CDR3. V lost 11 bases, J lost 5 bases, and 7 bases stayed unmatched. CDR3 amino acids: CACRDRVNNEQFF. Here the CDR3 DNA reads TGTGCCTGCCGGGACAGGGTTAACAATGAGCAGTTCTTC.